Shown below are 31 T cell receptor beta chains from a single sample sequenced in a study of cytomegalovirus exposure and HLA in healthy donors. PCR involved 60 Vbeta and 13 Jbeta primers. Only in-frame clones appear in the TCRdb table, and some are missing; sequencing was by immunoSEQ multiplex PCR. The table records 95,000 to 100,000 clones, about 76% of them present only once. Sequencing used PBMCs. Source of these receptors: a middle-aged man in good health and CMV-seropositive.

The genes are TRBV5-1 and TRBJ1-6; possibly TRBD1 for D (6 bases). Trimming took 4 bases from V and 5 from J, leaving 13 bases between them. Looked up from germline, CDR1 is SGHRS and CDR2 is YFSETQ. The CDR3 is made up of 15 amino acids. CDR3 sequence reads: CASSPTTGNNSPLHF. The CDR3 coding sequence is TGCGCCAGCAGCCCGACCACAGGGAATAATTCACCCCTCCACTTT.

The sample holds a few counts of this clone. The gene calls are TRBV5-5 and TRBJ2-7; D possibly corresponds to TRBD1 (6 bases). The CDR3 totals 14 residues. The germline CDR1 and CDR2 sequences are SGHKS and YYEKEE (reference sequence). V was shortened by 1 base and J by 0 bases, with 8 bases between the two germline ends. CDR3 in DNA: TGTGCCAGCAGCTTGTCACAGGGCTCCTACGAGCAGTACTTC. Translation: CASSLSQGSYEQYF.

The rearrangement joins TRBV5-8 to TRBJ2-1; D might be TRBD2 (6 bases). Germline assignment: CDR1 SGHTS and CDR2 YDEGEE. This CDR3 contains 12 residues. The V end lost 7 bases, the J end lost 7 bases, and 12 bases lay between the germline ends. The CDR3 DNA follows: TGTGCCAGCGGTCATGGGGGGAATGAGCAGTTCTTC. It yields the protein CASGHGGNEQFF.

This clone was seen more than once but under ten times. The chain joins TRBV28 to TRBJ2-7; a possible D gene is TRBD1 (6 bases). There are 15 residues in the CDR3. Trimming took 6 bases from V and 3 from J, leaving 18 bases between them. Germline CDR1 and CDR2: MDHEN and SYDVKM. CDR3 sequence (DNA): TGTGCCAGCAGCACTAAACCGGGACACCTCTACGAGCAGTACTTC. Translation gives CASSTKPGHLYEQYF.

This clone turned up a few times. A much larger clone lies a single base off, so this may be a read error. The genes are TRBV6-6 and TRBJ1-1; no clear D gene. V lost 7 bases and J lost 9, with 18 bases in between. CDR1 MNHNY and CDR2 SVGAGI come from the germline V gene (reference sequence). The CDR3 is made up of 13 amino acids. CDR3 sequence (DNA): TGTGCCAGCACCAGGAAAGGTAGAAGTCAAGCTTTCTTT. This codes for CASTRKGRSQAFF.

The V and J genes are TRBV4-1 and TRBJ1-4; D uncertain. Trimming cost V 2 bases and J 4 bases, with 11 bases left between them. There are 15 residues in the CDR3. Germline lookup yields CDR1 MGHRA and CDR2 YSYEKL. This CDR3 reads CASSQIDRINEKLFF. The CDR3 nucleotides read TGCGCCAGCAGCCAAATAGATCGAATTAATGAAAAACTGTTTTTT.

The rearrangement uses TRBV25-1 and TRBJ2-7; D is possibly TRBD1 (5 bases). V was clipped by 5 bases and J by 4 bases, with 15 bases between them. Germline V gives CDR1 MGHDK, CDR2 SYGVNS. This CDR3 has 14 residues. Written as DNA, the CDR3 is TGTGCCAGCAGTCTGGACAACTCCTTTTACGAGCAGTACTTC. Its translation: CASSLDNSFYEQYF.

The V gene is TRBV9, the J gene TRBJ2-7, with 9 bases aligning to TRBD1. The CDR3 has 15 amino acids. The germline CDR1 and CDR2 sequences are SGDLS and YYNGEE. V was clipped by 3 bases and J by 6 bases; unmatched bases: 10. The CDR3 loop reads CASSDRDRELGEQYF. The CDR3 DNA reads TGTGCCAGCAGCGACCGGGACAGGGAGTTGGGCGAGCAGTACTTC.

CDR3 sequence (DNA): TGCGCCAGCAGCCAAGAGTGGCGGCGGACAACTTACAATGAGCAGTTCTTC. Its translation is CASSQEWRRTTYNEQFF. V usage is TRBV4-1 and J usage is TRBJ2-1; D perhaps matches TRBD1 (5 bases). This CDR3 is 17 amino acids long. V lost 0 bases, J lost 4 bases, and 16 bases lay in between. Germline CDR1 and CDR2: MGHRA and YSYEKL.

This chain links TRBV4-1 with TRBJ2-3, with 7 bases fitting TRBD1. Trimming took 1 base from V and 1 from J; bases not matched to a gene: 2. Germline assignment: CDR1 MGHRA and CDR2 YSYEKL. The CDR3 contains 15 residues. This chain's CDR3 is CASSQAGQRTDTQYF. CDR3 DNA: TGCGCCAGCAGCCAAGCGGGACAGCGCACAGATACGCAGTATTTT.

The gene calls are TRBV2 and TRBJ1-1; D may be TRBD1 (5 bases). The germline gives CDR1 SNHLY, CDR2 FYNNEI. V was trimmed by 6 bases and J by 2 bases, leaving 13 bases between them. The CDR3 length is 14 residues. CDR3 DNA sequence: TGTGCCAGCAGCTCTTCAGGGCAAAACACTGAAGCTTTCTTT. Protein sequence: CASSSSGQNTEAFF.

This clone occurred once. This chain uses TRBV9 with TRBJ2-2; D might be TRBD1 (6 bases). V lost 4 bases, J lost 0 bases, and 13 bases lay in between. The CDR3 sequence is 16 residues long. Per germline, CDR1 SGDLS and CDR2 YYNGEE. CDR3 nucleotide sequence: TGTGCCAGCAGCCCTCACGGACAGACGAACACCGGGGAGCTGTTTTTT. Protein: CASSPHGQTNTGELFF.

The V gene is TRBV6-4, the J gene TRBJ2-2, with a weak D call TRBD2 (5 bases). With 6 bases removed from V and 0 bases from J, the gap between germline ends came to 8 bases. The CDR3 is 14 amino acids. The germline CDR1 and CDR2 sequences are MRHNA and SNTAGT. The CDR3 nucleotides are TGTGCCAGCAGCGGGGTAGCGAACACCGGGGAGCTGTTTTTT. Protein sequence: CASSGVANTGELFF.

V gene TRBV7-9 combines with J gene TRBJ2-1; 9 bases agree with TRBD2. The CDR3 has 16 amino acids. The trim removed 1 base at V and 5 bases at J, leaving 6 bases unmatched. CDR1 is SEHNR and CDR2 is FQNEAQ in the germline V gene (reference sequence). The CDR3 DNA follows: TGTGCCAGCAGCTTAGTACGGGTAGCGGGAGACAATGAGCAGTTCTTC. Its translation is CASSLVRVAGDNEQFF. The full variable domain, with the rest looked up from reference TRBV7-9 and TRBJ2-1, is DTGVSQNPRHKITKRGQNVTFRCDPISEHNRLYWYRQTLGQGPEFLTYFQNEAQLEKSRLLSDRFSAERPKGSFSTLEIQRTEQGDSAMYLCASSLVRVAGDNEQFFGPGTRLTVL.

The chain has TRBV6-5 and TRBJ1-2; a possible D gene is TRBD1 (5 bases). With 0 bases removed from V and 5 bases from J, the gap between germline ends came to 10 bases. The CDR3 is made up of 14 amino acids. The germline CDR1 and CDR2 sequences are MNHEY and SVGAGI. CDR3 sequence (DNA): TGTGCCAGCAGTTACTCCGCAGGGATTTATGGCTACACCTTC. It translates to CASSYSAGIYGYTF.

The table lists this clone with a few counts. The chain employs TRBV7-9 and TRBJ1-5; possible D gene TRBD1, 5 bases. With 2 bases removed from V and 4 bases from J, the gap between germline ends came to 9 bases. Germline V gene lookup returns CDR1 SEHNR and CDR2 FQNEAQ (reference sequence). The CDR3 runs to 14 residues. The CDR3 reads CASSLTGGNQPQHF. The CDR3 DNA reads as TGTGCCAGCAGCTTAACGGGGGGGAATCAGCCCCAGCATTTT. The variable domain in full, completed from reference TRBV7-9 and TRBJ1-5, reads DTGVSQNPRHKITKRGQNVTFRCDPISEHNRLYWYRQTLGQGPEFLTYFQNEAQLEKSRLLSDRFSAERPKGSFSTLEIQRTEQGDSAMYLCASSLTGGNQPQHFGDGTRLSIL.

This rearrangement joins TRBV28 to TRBJ1-6, with 7 bases aligning to TRBD1. The CDR3 consists of 14 residues. The germline V gene has CDR1 MDHEN and CDR2 SYDVKM. The ends lost 5 bases at V and 9 bases at J; junction bases unmatched: 7. In DNA form, the CDR3 reads TGTGCCAGCAGTAACGGACAGGTCGGTTCACCCCTCCACTTT. As protein: CASSNGQVGSPLHF.

V and J are TRBV6-5 and TRBJ2-2; 9 bases align to TRBD1. V dropped 5 bases and J dropped 6; count of bases not matched to a gene: 7. Germline CDR1 MNHEY, CDR2 SVGAGI. This CDR3 is 15 amino acids long. This chain's CDR3 is CASSKPGQGAGELFF. The CDR3 nucleotides are TGTGCCAGCAGTAAACCGGGACAGGGTGCCGGGGAGCTGTTTTTT.

The V gene is TRBV11-3, the J gene TRBJ1-2, with 9 positions matching TRBD1. The CDR3 length is 16 residues. J was trimmed by 0 bases and V by 2 bases; bases with no gene match: 4. CDR1 SGHNT and CDR2 YENEEA come from the germline V gene. Here the CDR3 DNA reads TGTGCCAGCAGCTTAACGGGGACAGGGCCTAACTATGGCTACACCTTC. It is translated as CASSLTGTGPNYGYTF.

V and J are TRBV5-5 and TRBJ1-6, with D possibly TRBD1 on 5 matching bases. This CDR3 region has 14 residues. V was cut by 5 bases and J by 7 bases, with 13 bases left in between. The germline CDR1 and CDR2 sequences are SGHKS and YYEKEE (reference sequence). The CDR3 loop is CASRSGTVNSPLHF. The CDR3 DNA reads TGTGCCAGCAGAAGCGGGACGGTAAATTCACCCCTCCACTTT.

The J gene is TRBJ1-4, the V gene TRBV6-5; 7 bases agree with TRBD1. The germline V gene has CDR1 MNHEY and CDR2 SVGAGI. CDR3 length: 15 residues. J lost 6 bases, V lost 6 bases, and 10 bases had no gene match. In nucleotides, the CDR3 is TGTGCCAGCAGCTCTAGGGGGCGCAGGGATGAAAAACTGTTTTTT. This gives the protein CASSSRGRRDEKLFF.

V and J are TRBV9 and TRBJ2-2, with D maybe TRBD2 (5 bases). Trimming took 0 bases from V and 2 from J, leaving 8 bases between them. There are 15 residues in the CDR3. CDR1 is SGDLS, CDR2 YYNGEE, per germline. DNA of the CDR3: TGTGCCAGCAGCGTAGCCCGGGGAAACACCGGGGAGCTGTTTTTT. Its translation: CASSVARGNTGELFF.

J is TRBJ1-5 and V is TRBV5-6; D remains unclear. This CDR3 is 13 amino acids long. V was trimmed by 4 bases and J by 3 bases, leaving 8 bases between them. CDR1 and CDR2 (germline): SGHDT, YYEEEE. The CDR3 DNA sequence: TGTGCCAGCAGCGCGGGGATCAATCAGCCCCAGCATTTT. As protein: CASSAGINQPQHF. The complete variable domain, with remaining parts taken from reference TRBV5-6 and TRBJ1-5, reads DAGVTQSPTHLIKTRGQQVTLRCSPKSGHDTVSWYQQALGQGPQFIFQYYEEEERQRGNFPDRFSGHQFPNYSSELNVNALLLGDSALYLCASSAGINQPQHFGDGTRLSIL.

This clone was seen only once. The chain employs TRBV19 and TRBJ1-5; 7 positions match TRBD1. The CDR3 spans 16 residues. V lost 7 bases, J lost 0 bases, and 9 bases stayed unmatched. CDR1 LNHDA and CDR2 SQIVND come from the germline V gene (reference sequence). CDR3 nucleotides: TGTGCCAGTAAGTATGGGACAGTGACTAGCAATCAGCCCCAGCATTTT. Translated: CASKYGTVTSNQPQHF. Using reference TRBV19 and TRBJ1-5 for the parts outside the CDR3, the full variable domain is DGGITQSPKYLFRKEGQNVTLSCEQNLNHDAMYWYRQDPGQGLRLIYYSQIVNDFQKGDIAEGYSVSREKKESFPLTVTSAQKNPTAFYLCASKYGTVTSNQPQHFGDGTRLSIL.

The table lists this clone with a few counts. CDR3 nucleotides: TGTGCCAGCAGCTTAGGGACAGGGGGGGCAGATACGCAGTATTTT. Protein: CASSLGTGGADTQYF. The chain links TRBV11-3 to TRBJ2-3, with TRBD1 matching over 10 bases. Per the germline V gene, CDR1 is SGHNT and CDR2 is YENEEA. CDR3 size: 15 residues. Germline trimming cut 1 base from V and 4 bases from J; bases unmatched to any gene: 2.

This chain joins TRBV10-1 and TRBJ2-2, with 8 bases that match TRBD2. CDR1 and CDR2 from the germline V gene are WNHNN and SYGVQD (reference sequence). V was pared by 2 bases and J by 4 bases, with 6 bases of the junction left unmatched. This CDR3 has 16 amino acids. CDR3 loop: CASSETHGRVTGELFF. The DNA for the CDR3 is TGCGCCAGCAGTGAGACCCACGGGAGGGTCACCGGGGAGCTGTTTTTT.

The rearrangement joins TRBV5-6 to TRBJ2-3, with a tentative D call TRBD1 (6 bases). The V gene lost 4 bases and the J gene lost 2 bases, with 14 bases spanning the gap. Looked up from germline, CDR1 is SGHDT and CDR2 is YYEEEE. This CDR3 has 15 amino acids. CDR3 bases: TGTGCCAGCAGCGGGCGGGCAGGGGACACAGATACGCAGTATTTT. Amino acids: CASSGRAGDTDTQYF.

This clone was seen a few times. The genes are TRBV6-5 and TRBJ1-1; D not certain. The germline V gene has CDR1 MNHEY and CDR2 SVGAGI. Deletions cut 0 bases from V and 0 bases from J, with 8 bases between. CDR3 length: 15 amino acids. The CDR3: CASSYSSQVNTEAFF. The CDR3 DNA reads TGTGCCAGCAGTTACTCGAGCCAGGTGAACACTGAAGCTTTCTTT.

The chain employs TRBV13 and TRBJ2-5, with D maybe TRBD2 (6 bases). The end of the DNA aligns better with TRBJ2-7, so the J call may be wrong. The length of the CDR3 is 15 residues. Germline V CDR1 and CDR2: PRHDT, FYEKMQ (reference sequence). The CDR3 here is CASSLVGRRRDEQYF. The DNA for the CDR3 is TGTGCCAGCAGCTTAGTAGGCAGAAGGAGGGACGAGCAGTACTTC.

The chain links TRBV7-2 to TRBJ1-1; TRBD1 matches at 8 bases. CDR3 length: 16 amino acids. V lost 0 bases and J lost 4; bases outside the gene matches: 7. Germline values: CDR1 SGHTA, CDR2 FQGNSA. The chain's CDR3 is CASSLARQGSSTEAFF. CDR3 DNA sequence: TGTGCCAGCAGCTTAGCGCGACAGGGGTCTAGCACTGAAGCTTTCTTT.

The genes are TRBV21-1 and TRBJ1-1; the table names TRBD1, a call not compared with the DNA. TRBV21-1 is listed as a pseudogene. This CDR3 has 14 residues. The CDR3 region is CASSAQGRTGWAFF. CDR3 DNA sequence: TGTGCCAGCAGCGCCCAAGGTAGGACAGGGTGGGCTTTCTTT.